The 7 T cell receptor beta chains given below trace back to one sample, sequenced in a study of blood T cells in healthy people across ages. Primers used in a second PCR of roughly 6 to 12 cycles were a sample-barcoded 5' primer and a J-beta primer mix. Using its own MiXCR run on the 5' RACE reads, TCRdb lists one record per CDR3 protein. The sample consists of about 800,000 distinct CDR3 sequences, roughly 64% of them appearing once. The sequenced material came from blood. These receptors all come from a man aged 25 to 40 in good health.

The rearrangement links TRBV12-3 or TRBV12-4 to TRBJ2-3, with 9 bases fitting TRBD2. Trimming at V came to 5 bases and at J to 1 base, leaving 10 bases not matched to a gene. This CDR3 has 17 residues. This CDR3 reads CASSPNLVAGGTDTQYF. In DNA, the CDR3 is TGTGCCAGCAGTCCAAACTTAGTAGCGGGGGGCACAGATACGCAGTATTTT.

This sequence joins TRBV7-2 and TRBJ2-1; D remains ambiguous. Germline lookup yields CDR1 SGHTA and CDR2 FQGNSA. The CDR3 loop spans 15 amino acids. The ends were cut back, 5 bases at V and 7 bases at J, with 18 bases in the middle. The CDR3: CASSNGLLSGNEQFF. In DNA, the CDR3 is TGTGCCAGCAGCAACGGGCTTCTCAGTGGGAATGAGCAGTTCTTC.

The V gene is TRBV23-1, the J gene TRBJ1-2; D is uncertain. TRBV23-1 belongs to the ORF category, with a function that is uncertain. The CDR3 has 18 residues. Trimming took off 2 bases at V and 4 bases at J, with 23 bases between the two ends. CDR3 loop: CASSQPASRLWYCYGYTF. CDR3 nucleotides: TGCGCCAGCAGTCAACCGGCCAGCCGTCTATGGTACTGCTATGGCTACACCTTC.

The chain couples TRBV3-1 to TRBJ1-2, with 7 bases aligning to TRBD1. CDR1 LGHDT and CDR2 YNNKEL come from the germline V gene (reference sequence). This CDR3 spans 15 amino acids. Trimming cost V 5 bases and J 6 bases; bases outside gene matches: 12. The CDR3 sequence: CASSTAYRGTDGYTF. The DNA for the CDR3 is TGTGCCAGCAGCACAGCTTACAGGGGTACGGATGGCTACACCTTC.

Turning to this clonotype: The junction shows a germline mismatch at one end, possibly a read error. The chain links TRBV6-6 to TRBJ2-3; 10 bases are shared with TRBD1. This CDR3 is 15 amino acids long. In germline, CDR1 is MNHNY, CDR2 SVGAGI (reference sequence). CDR3 DNA: TGTGCCAGCAGCCCCGGGGACAGGGGTTCAGATATGCAGTATTTT. Amino acids: CASSPGDRGSDMQYF.

The DNA of the CDR3 is TGTGCCAGCAGACGGATCGACAGGTCTCGTTATGGCTACACCTTC. Protein sequence: CASRRIDRSRYGYTF. The V and J genes are TRBV6-5 and TRBJ1-2; D might be TRBD1 (6 bases). The CDR3 extends over 15 amino acids. V was trimmed by 6 bases and J by 5 bases, leaving 19 bases between them. Germline CDR1 is MNHEY and CDR2 is SVGAGI.

In this sample, this clonotype turned up a few times. The chain couples TRBV9 to TRBJ2-5; D gene ambiguous. The CDR3 has 13 residues. Germline V CDR1 and CDR2: SGDLS, YYNGEE. V shed 0 bases and J shed 5 bases, with 8 bases lying between them. The CDR3 loop reads CASSVGPGETQYF. CDR3 DNA sequence: TGTGCCAGCAGCGTAGGACCCGGGGAGACCCAGTACTTC.